The next 13 T cell receptor beta chains were all read from a single sample in a study of T-cell reconstitution after alpha-beta-depleted transplantation in children. Molecular barcoding with unique molecular identifiers was used for the TCRbeta library. In TCRdb, the PCR reads were re-called with MiXCR into one record per CDR3 protein. In the table there are roughly 310,000 distinct CDR3 sequences, around 20% of which are singletons. Sequencing was performed on PBMCs, mostly from graft donor cells, taken 180 days after TCRalphabeta/CD19-depleted stem cell transplant. Receptors originate from a male patient under 18 who had a stem cell transplant for acute lymphoblastic leukemia, so the T cells may come from the graft donor.

This clonotype was seen at least ten times. This chain uses TRBV7-9 with TRBJ2-5; D is unclear. Trimming took off 4 bases at V and 0 bases at J, with 3 bases between the two ends. Germline-derived CDR1 and CDR2 are SEHNR and FQNEAQ (reference sequence). This CDR3 has 12 amino acids. The CDR3 DNA follows: TGTGCCAGCAGCTCATACCAAGAGACCCAGTACTTC. It codes for CASSSYQETQYF. The entire variable domain, with the rest obtained from reference TRBV7-9 and TRBJ2-5, is as follows: DTGVSQNPRHKITKRGQNVTFRCDPISEHNRLYWYRQTLGQGPEFLTYFQNEAQLEKSRLLSDRFSAERPKGSFSTLEIQRTEQGDSAMYLCASSSYQETQYFGPGTRLLVL.

The chain carries TRBV28 and TRBJ2-1; a weak D match, TRBD1 (5 bases). The V end was cut by 3 bases, the J end by 0 bases, with 15 bases between. This CDR3 spans 17 amino acids. Germline CDR1 MDHEN, CDR2 SYDVKM. DNA of the CDR3: TGTGCCAGCAGTTTCCCCATGACAGAGAGCTCCTACAATGAGCAGTTCTTC. The encoded protein is CASSFPMTESSYNEQFF. Together with reference TRBV28 and TRBJ2-1, the CDR3 gives the full variable domain: DVKVTQSSRYLVKRTGEKVFLECVQDMDHENMFWYRQDPGLGLRLIYFSYDVKMKEKGDIPEGYSVSREKKERFSLILESASTNQTSMYLCASSFPMTESSYNEQFFGPGTRLTVL.

The rearrangement links TRBV9 to TRBJ1-2; D is uncertain. Germline loops: CDR1 SGDLS, CDR2 YYNGEE. This CDR3 spans 16 amino acids. The ends were cut back, 3 bases at V and 1 base at J, with 16 bases in the middle. The CDR3 is CASSGGRSRVNYGYTF. The CDR3 DNA sequence: TGTGCCAGCAGCGGAGGGAGGTCCCGAGTTAACTATGGCTACACCTTC.

This clonotype was picked up many times. The chain uses TRBV4-1 and TRBJ2-1; D gene uncertain. Germline V CDR1 and CDR2: MGHRA, YSYEKL. Trimming stripped 0 bases from V and 0 bases from J, with 6 bases between. This CDR3 is 15 amino acids long. In DNA form, the CDR3 reads TGCGCCAGCAGCCAAGACTCGAGCTCCTACAATGAGCAGTTCTTC. It translates to CASSQDSSSYNEQFF.

In this sample, this clonotype turned up once. A read error may account for a junction end that differs from germline. This rearrangement joins TRBV20-1 to TRBJ2-7, with 10 bases aligning to TRBD2. Looked up from germline, CDR1 is DFQATT and CDR2 is SNEGSKA (reference sequence). The CDR3 sequence is 16 residues long. CDR3 in DNA: TGCTGTGCTAGCGGGGCTAGCGGGAGAGGAACCTACGAGCAGTACTTC. This encodes CCASGASGRGTYEQYF.

V is TRBV5-5 and J is TRBJ2-7, with 8 nucleotides matching TRBD1. Germline V CDR1 and CDR2: SGHKS, YYEKEE (reference sequence). V lost 5 bases to trimming and J lost 2 bases; unmatched junction nucleotides: 6. CDR3 length equals 14 residues. The CDR3 DNA is TGTGCCAGCAGGCATGGACAGGGACCCTACGAGCAGTACTTC. Residues: CASRHGQGPYEQYF.

V usage is TRBV6-5 and J usage is TRBJ1-4; D may be TRBD1 (6 bases). CDR1 MNHEY and CDR2 SVGAGI come from the germline V gene. The CDR3 contains 15 residues. The ends were cut back, 1 base at V and 4 bases at J, with 10 bases in the middle. As DNA, the CDR3 is TGTGCCAGCAGTTACTTCGGACAGAGTAATGAAAAACTGTTTTTT. Translating gives CASSYFGQSNEKLFF.

This chain links TRBV29-1 with TRBJ2-4; 11 bases fit TRBD2. The CDR3 is 13 amino acids. J gave up 1 base and V 7 bases, and 0 bases lay outside the gene matches. CDR1 and CDR2 from the germline V gene are SQVTM and ANQGSEA. CDR3 sequence reads: CSASGRAKNIQYF. CDR3 bases: TGCAGCGCTAGCGGGAGGGCCAAAAACATTCAGTACTTC.

This clonotype was recorded a few times. The CDR3 coding sequence is TGTGCCAGCAGTTATGCGGGAGTAGCCAAAAACATTCAGTACTTC. Translating gives CASSYAGVAKNIQYF. The chain employs TRBV6-5 and TRBJ2-4; 7 nucleotides match TRBD2. The J segment lost 0 bases and the V segment lost 3 bases, leaving 2 bases of the junction unmatched. Germline lookup yields CDR1 MNHEY and CDR2 SVGAGI. CDR3 length: 15 amino acids.

V is TRBV6-1 and J is TRBJ2-3, with a tentative D call TRBD2 (6 bases). Germline V CDR1 and CDR2: MNHNS, SASEGT. V was trimmed by 6 bases and J by 2 bases, leaving 12 bases between them. The CDR3 sequence is 14 residues long. The CDR3 DNA reads TGTGCCAGCAGGTGGGACTCGGACACAGATACGCAGTATTTT. Translated, it gives CASRWDSDTDTQYF.

This clonotype appeared a few times. The chain carries TRBV27 and TRBJ2-7, with D perhaps being TRBD1 or TRBD2 (5 bases each). CDR3 length: 14 residues. V lost 7 bases, J lost 3 bases, and 16 bases lay in between. Germline V gives CDR1 MNHEY, CDR2 SMNVEV (reference sequence). The CDR3 DNA sequence: TGTGCCAGCAAAATCCGCCGGGGCAACTACGAGCAGTACTTC. It codes for CASKIRRGNYEQYF.

This chain joins TRBV24-1 and TRBJ2-6; 9 bases agree with TRBD1. This CDR3 contains 17 residues. The V gene end was trimmed by 6 bases and the J gene end by 2 bases; junction bases not matched to a gene: 7. Germline assignment: CDR1 KGHDR and CDR2 SFDVKD. The CDR3 DNA is TGTGCCACCAGTCCTCCGGGACAGGGTCCTGGGGCCAACGTCCTGACTTTC. Encoded protein: CATSPPGQGPGANVLTF.

The chain combines TRBV19 with TRBJ1-5; D call uncertain. The germline CDR1 and CDR2 sequences are LNHDA and SQIVND (reference sequence). Trimming removed 3 bases from V and 5 bases from J, with 14 bases in between. This CDR3 is 15 amino acids long. For the CDR3, the DNA is TGTGCCAGTAGTATGTCTATGGGTCTGGATCAGCCCCAGCATTTT. Translation: CASSMSMGLDQPQHF.